The next 28 T cell receptor beta chains were all read from a single sample in a study of radiotherapy plus CTLA-4 blockade in lung cancer. Some clones are missing from TCRdb's copy, which holds only in-frame ones; the method was immunoSEQ multiplex PCR. The repertoire holds about 120,000 clones, with just under 90% as singletons. Specimen: peripheral blood, collected from a patient treated with radiotherapy plus ipilimumab. These receptors were collected from a human donor with non-small cell lung cancer that progressed on radiotherapy plus ipilimumab.

The chain carries TRBV6-5 and TRBJ1-1; a possible D gene is TRBD1 (5 bases). The CDR3 contains 14 residues. Trimming pared 6 bases from V and 7 bases from J, leaving 18 bases between. The germline V gene has CDR1 MNHEY and CDR2 SVGAGI. In DNA form, the CDR3 reads TGTGCCAGCAGCACCTTACGACAGACACTTGAAGCTTTCTTT. Translation: CASSTLRQTLEAFF.

The rearrangement uses TRBV13 and TRBJ1-4, with D uncertain. V dropped 5 bases and J dropped 7 bases, with 14 bases sitting between them. This CDR3 has 14 residues. Looked up from germline, CDR1 is PRHDT and CDR2 is FYEKMQ (reference sequence). CDR3 in amino acids: CASSLKYGGEKLFF. The CDR3 DNA sequence: TGTGCCAGCAGCCTGAAGTACGGCGGTGAAAAACTGTTTTTT. The full variable domain, in which reference TRBV13 and TRBJ1-4 provide the parts outside the CDR3, is AAGVIQSPRHLIKEKRETATLKCYPIPRHDTVYWYQQGPGQDPQFLISFYEKMQSDKGSIPDRFSAQQFSDYHSELNMSSLELGDSALYFCASSLKYGGEKLFFGSGTQLSVL.

The rearrangement uses TRBV7-9 and TRBJ1-4; 7 bases are shared with TRBD1. This CDR3 has 18 residues. Germline V gene data show CDR1 as SEHNR and CDR2 as FQNEAQ (reference sequence). The V segment lost 1 base and the J segment 5 bases; nucleotides outside the gene matches: 13. CDR3 protein: CASSLGDREGGPNEKLFF. In DNA, the CDR3 is TGTGCCAGCAGCTTAGGAGACAGGGAAGGCGGGCCGAATGAAAAACTGTTTTTT.

The V and J genes are TRBV25-1 and TRBJ2-3; no clear D. Looked up from germline, CDR1 is MGHDK and CDR2 is SYGVNS. V was shortened by 4 bases and J by 3 bases, with 17 bases between the two germline ends. CDR3 size: 16 residues. CDR3: CASSASTQRLTDTQYF. The CDR3 DNA follows: TGTGCCAGCAGTGCGTCGACGCAGAGATTAACAGATACGCAGTATTTT.

The gene calls are TRBV9 and TRBJ2-2, with 10 bases fitting TRBD2. Germline trimming cut 2 bases from V and 7 bases from J; bases unmatched to any gene: 5. The CDR3 runs to 15 residues. CDR1 is SGDLS and CDR2 is YYNGEE in the germline V gene. The CDR3 sequence is CASSVTSGTVGELFF. The CDR3 bases are TGTGCCAGCAGCGTCACTAGCGGGACTGTCGGGGAGCTGTTTTTT.

The rearrangement uses TRBV19 and TRBJ1-1; D is unclear. With 4 bases removed from V and 0 bases from J, the gap between germline ends came to 12 bases. CDR1 is LNHDA and CDR2 is SQIVND in the germline V gene (reference sequence). The CDR3 loop spans 15 amino acids. The DNA for the CDR3 is TGTGCCAGTAGTACAGAGGGAGGAGTGAACACTGAAGCTTTCTTT. Amino acids: CASSTEGGVNTEAFF.

This sequence joins TRBV5-5 and TRBJ2-7, with 10 bases identical to TRBD2. V gave up 4 bases and J gave up 4 bases; unmatched junction bases: 8. The CDR3 totals 15 residues. The germline CDR1 and CDR2 sequences are SGHKS and YYEKEE (reference sequence). The CDR3 DNA reads TGTGCCAGCAGCCCGTCTAGCGGGAGTGGATACGAGCAGTACTTC. The encoded protein is CASSPSSGSGYEQYF.

Points on this clone: This sample includes further DNA sequences coding for the same CDR3. This rearrangement joins TRBV28 to TRBJ1-5; D gene ambiguous. Per germline, CDR1 MDHEN and CDR2 SYDVKM. Trimming removed 4 bases from V and 2 bases from J, with 6 bases in between. The CDR3 is made up of 13 amino acids. The CDR3: CASSSPGNQPQHF. CDR3 bases: TGTGCCAGCAGTTCTCCAGGCAATCAGCCCCAGCATTTT.

The J gene is TRBJ2-3, the V gene TRBV2, with D unresolved. The germline V and J ends were trimmed by 5 bases and 10 bases, with 16 bases remaining between them. CDR1 is SNHLY and CDR2 is FYNNEI in the germline V gene. This CDR3 has 13 amino acids. The CDR3 sequence is CASSPDRVTAQYF. The CDR3 coding sequence is TGTGCCAGCAGTCCAGACCGGGTCACTGCGCAGTATTTT.

The gene calls are TRBV2 and TRBJ1-3, with 8 bases lining up with TRBD1. The CDR3 is made up of 14 amino acids. The V segment lost 7 bases and the J segment 4 bases; nucleotides outside the gene matches: 6. Germline V gene sequence: CDR1 SNHLY, CDR2 FYNNEI. CDR3 sequence: CASNFRGLGNTIYF. CDR3 sequence (DNA): TGTGCCAGCAACTTCAGGGGGCTGGGAAACACCATATATTTT.

Turning to this clone: Mismatch with germline at one junction end may stem from a read error. The chain uses TRBV19 and TRBJ1-2; 12 nucleotides line up with TRBD1. This CDR3 has 12 amino acids. Per the germline V gene, CDR1 is LNHDA and CDR2 is SQIVND (reference sequence). CDR3 DNA sequence: TGTGCCACTCACAAGGGACAGGGGGCCGCCTGCTTC. Translating gives CATHKGQGAACF.

The CDR3 loop reads CSVPLTSGDTQYF. CDR3 in DNA: TGCAGCGTCCCCCTGACTAGCGGTGATACGCAGTATTTT. The rearrangement joins TRBV29-1 to TRBJ2-3, with TRBD2 matching over 9 bases. The CDR3 contains 13 residues. J gave up 6 bases and V 6 bases, and 7 bases lay outside the gene matches. CDR1 SQVTM and CDR2 ANQGSEA come from the germline V gene.

The chain has TRBV9 and TRBJ2-1, with a possible D match to TRBD2 (5 bases). The V gene's germline CDR1 is SGDLS and CDR2 YYNGEE. Trimming stripped 0 bases from V and 7 bases from J, with 14 bases between. The CDR3 loop spans 15 amino acids. This CDR3 is CASSVDITGINEQFF. CDR3 bases: TGTGCCAGCAGCGTAGACATAACGGGGATAAATGAGCAGTTCTTC.

The chain links TRBV18 to TRBJ2-4, with TRBD1 matching 7 bases. The CDR3 contains 19 residues. Germline CDR1 reads KGHSH; CDR2 reads LQKENI. The trim removed 3 bases at V and 0 bases at J, leaving 14 bases unmatched. In nucleotides, the CDR3 is TGTGCCAGCTCACCTTCGCCCAGGGGGTCCCGGATAGCCAAAAACATTCAGTACTTC. Translated: CASSPSPRGSRIAKNIQYF. Complete variable domain (other parts from reference TRBV18 and TRBJ2-4): NAGVMQNPRHLVRRRGQEARLRCSPMKGHSHVYWYRQLPEEGLKFMVYLQKENIIDESGMPKERFSAEFPKEGPSILRIQQVVRGDSAAYFCASSPSPRGSRIAKNIQYFGAGTRLSVL.

The chain has TRBV5-6 and TRBJ2-7; the D gene could be TRBD1 or TRBD2 (5 bases each). The CDR3 has 14 amino acids. V lost 4 bases and J 2 bases, leaving 13 bases between the germline ends. Germline loops: CDR1 SGHDT, CDR2 YYEEEE. The CDR3 DNA follows: TGTGCCAGCAGCCCTCGGGACGGTCCCTACGAGCAGTACTTC. Its protein product is CASSPRDGPYEQYF.

The CDR3 region is CSADWGPEAFF. CDR3 coding DNA: TGCAGCGCTGACTGGGGGCCTGAAGCTTTCTTT. This chain joins TRBV29-1 and TRBJ1-1, with D perhaps matching TRBD1 (6 bases). Trimming stripped 7 bases from V and 6 bases from J, with 12 bases between. The CDR3 totals 11 residues. Germline CDR1 reads SQVTM; CDR2 reads ANQGSEA.

This chain uses TRBV18 with TRBJ2-1, with 9 bases lining up with TRBD1. This CDR3 has 15 amino acids. Germline V gene lookup returns CDR1 KGHSH and CDR2 LQKENI. Unmatched junction bases numbered 4, after V lost 1 base and J lost 6 bases. CDR3 in amino acids: CASSPLGTGPNEQFF. In nucleotides, the CDR3 is TGTGCCAGCTCACCACTAGGGACAGGGCCCAATGAGCAGTTCTTC. The full variable domain, with the rest looked up from reference TRBV18 and TRBJ2-1, is NAGVMQNPRHLVRRRGQEARLRCSPMKGHSHVYWYRQLPEEGLKFMVYLQKENIIDESGMPKERFSAEFPKEGPSILRIQQVVRGDSAAYFCASSPLGTGPNEQFFGPGTRLTVL.

This clone came up a few times. The rearrangement joins TRBV2 to TRBJ2-1; possibly TRBD2 for D (5 bases). The CDR3 runs 14 residues. Trimming took 4 bases from V and 0 from J, leaving 7 bases between them. Germline V lookup: CDR1 SNHLY, CDR2 FYNNEI. The CDR3 protein is CASSVGVSYNEQFF. CDR3 bases: TGTGCCAGCAGTGTCGGGGTCTCCTACAATGAGCAGTTCTTC.

The gene calls are TRBV7-9 and TRBJ2-2; no firm D call. The CDR3 sequence is 11 residues long. Trimming left V 5 bases short and J 9 bases short, with 7 bases between. Germline CDR1 SEHNR, CDR2 FQNEAQ (reference sequence). The CDR3 sequence is CASSPLRELFF. For the CDR3, the DNA is TGTGCCAGCAGCCCCCTCCGGGAGCTGTTTTTT.

The chain carries TRBV6-5 and TRBJ2-7; the D gene is possibly TRBD1 (5 bases). Germline V lookup: CDR1 MNHEY, CDR2 SVGAGI. There are 12 residues in the CDR3. Trimming stripped 7 bases from V and 5 bases from J, with 12 bases between. The CDR3: CASTGRADEQYF. CDR3 coding DNA: TGTGCCAGCACTGGCAGGGCGGACGAGCAGTACTTC.

V gene TRBV29-1 combines with J gene TRBJ2-2; TRBD1 matches 10 bases. Looked up from germline, CDR1 is SQVTM and CDR2 is ANQGSEA. V was pared by 4 bases and J by 5 bases, with 7 bases of the junction left unmatched. This CDR3 region has 15 residues. The CDR3 sequence is CSVGAGQGRTGELFF. CDR3 DNA: TGCAGCGTTGGAGCGGGACAGGGGAGGACCGGGGAGCTGTTTTTT.

This chain joins TRBV6-1 and TRBJ2-7; D is ambiguous. The CDR3 covers 13 residues. Germline V gives CDR1 MNHNS, CDR2 SASEGT. V lost 6 bases, J lost 5 bases, and 14 bases lay in between. CDR3 DNA: TGTGCCAGCAGCAACCCCGACACCAACGAGCAGTACTTC. Residues: CASSNPDTNEQYF.

The chain recombines TRBV11-2 with TRBJ2-2; D is possibly TRBD1 (6 bases). The CDR3 has 14 residues. Germline-derived CDR1 and CDR2 are SGHAT and FQNNGV. Trimming took off 0 bases at V and 5 bases at J, with 7 bases between the two ends. In DNA form, the CDR3 reads TGTGCCAGCAGCTTAGATACAGGGACCGGGGAGCTGTTTTTT. Translating gives CASSLDTGTGELFF.

The chain couples TRBV5-4 to TRBJ1-2, with D uncertain. The CDR3 loop spans 13 amino acids. V was trimmed by 3 bases and J by 8 bases, leaving 14 bases between them. Germline CDR1 SGHNT, CDR2 YYREEE (reference sequence). In nucleotides, the CDR3 is TGTGCCAGCAGCTCGGGTAGAGTAGAAGGCTACACCTTC. Protein: CASSSGRVEGYTF.

The J gene is TRBJ2-4, the V gene TRBV30; D may correspond to TRBD1 or TRBD2 (5 bases each). V was clipped by 4 bases and J by 8 bases, with 15 bases between them. The CDR3 consists of 13 residues. Germline V CDR1 and CDR2: GTSNPN, SVGIG (reference sequence). The DNA of the CDR3 is TGTGCCTGGACAGGGACCTTTGGTGACATTCAGTACTTC. This gives the protein CAWTGTFGDIQYF.

In this sample, this clone turned up a few times. The chain carries TRBV7-9 and TRBJ2-1; 9 bases fit TRBD2. CDR3 length: 17 amino acids. Trimming at V came to 0 bases and at J to 3 bases, leaving 6 bases not matched to a gene. Germline CDR1 reads SEHNR; CDR2 reads FQNEAQ (reference sequence). The CDR3 DNA reads as TGTGCCAGCAGCTTAGCTCCTGCTAGCGGGGTCTACAATGAGCAGTTCTTC. It specifies CASSLAPASGVYNEQFF.

This chain links TRBV4-1 with TRBJ1-3; no reliable D call. CDR1 and CDR2 (germline): MGHRA, YSYEKL. V was cut by 4 bases and J by 1 base, with 14 bases left in between. This CDR3 is 16 amino acids long. CDR3 DNA: TGCGCCAGCAGCCCACCTGGGTCCGCATCTGGAAACACCATATATTTT. It is translated as CASSPPGSASGNTIYF.

J is TRBJ2-5 and V is TRBV4-1, with 10 positions matching TRBD2. V lost 1 base, J lost 5 bases, and 13 bases stayed unmatched. The CDR3 runs 18 residues. The germline gives CDR1 MGHRA, CDR2 YSYEKL. The CDR3 DNA reads as TGCGCCAGCAGCCAAGCCCTGTCCCCTAGCGGGAGTTTTGAGACCCAGTACTTC. Encoded protein: CASSQALSPSGSFETQYF.